This entry features one TCR beta chain sequence. As yet, its antigen is unknown. The entry originates in a study of Ad26.COV2.S vaccination and SARS-CoV-2 variants. General observations from the study: Among vaccine recipients, spike-specific TCR breadth exceeded that of placebo recipients. The analyses of TCR breadth and depth may have understated the size of total T cell responses. Once vaccination had occurred, spike-specific CD8+ and CD4+ T cell responses reportedly showed substantial breadth.

The treatment denotes: some 20 received Ad26.COV2.S at low or high dose, single or two shots; several received placebo; per-sample allocation not given. All samples were drawn on day 63, counting from the first vaccine or placebo injection. The method was immunoSEQ multiplex PCR; TCRdb's version includes in-frame clones alone and lacks a portion of them. The table shows hundreds of thousands of clones, with roughly 84% occurring only once. V was pared by 2 bases and J by 1 base, with 8 bases between. Per the germline V gene, CDR1 is LGHDT and CDR2 is YNNKEL (reference sequence). The CDR3 spans 14 residues.

The V and J genes are TRBV3-1 (or the pseudogene TRBV3-2) and TRBJ1-1; the D is unclear. The source was peripheral blood, collected in a trial of Ad26.COV2.S vaccine versus placebo. The TCR was taken from a person aged 18 to 59 who received the Ad26.COV2.S COVID-19 vaccine or a placebo. The CDR3 nucleotides are TGTGCCAGCAGCCAAAAAGCACGGAACACTGAAGCTTTCTTT. Its protein is CASSQKARNTEAFF.